This T cell receptor (beta chain) stems from a study of blood T cell repertoires in COVID-19. In the study overall: Samples taken during acute and convalescent COVID-19 were collected in the United States, Italy and Spain. Sources were T cells, B-cell-depleted T cells, or PBMCs; the material itself was cDNA or gDNA.

Authors' processing steps: Nucleated cell counts were estimated from reference gene primer amplification. The repertoire was sequenced with immunoSEQ multiplex PCR; TCRdb's copy has only in-frame clones and lacks some. V, J and clone size derive from that table, while D and trimming were established from the DNA sequence. The sample has approximately 200,000 clones, 70% to 90% seen once. Input material: peripheral blood. The sequence was obtained from a man aged 35-49 years with acute or convalescent COVID-19.

This CDR3 reads CASRLSGDRVSHTF. The CDR3 DNA reads TGTGCCAGCAGACTATCGGGGGACAGGGTCTCCCACACCTTC. The chain recombines TRBV6-5 with TRBJ1-2; 9 nucleotides line up with TRBD1. This CDR3 region has 14 residues. Trimming took 6 bases from V and 12 from J; bases not matched to a gene: 14. Per the germline V gene, CDR1 is MNHEY and CDR2 is SVGAGI.